This T cell receptor (beta chain) is from a study of naive and memory T cell subsets. V was pared by 5 bases and J by 7 bases, with 12 bases between. There are 12 residues in the CDR3. In germline, CDR1 is PRHDT, CDR2 FYEKMQ (reference sequence). Both TRBC1 and TRBC2 were covered by a beta constant-region primer of two equimolar oligonucleotides. The ligated cDNA underwent four PCR rounds using SP2 and nested alpha and beta constant-region primers. TCRdb processed the UMI-ligation and nested PCR reads anew with MiXCR; each CDR3 protein has one entry. The table has 80,000 to 95,000 distinct CDR3 sequences, over 9% seen once. Cells stained for CD3, CD4, CD8, CD45RA, CD27 and viability were sorted into four CD45RA/CD27 subsets.

The TCR was taken from a human donor in good health. Sequencing used naive CD8+ T cells from blood. The V gene is TRBV13, the J gene TRBJ2-7; possibly TRBD2 for D (6 bases). CDR3 DNA sequence: TGTGCCAGCAGCGACGGGAGTCGAGAGCAGTACTTC. Its protein product is CASSDGSREQYF. Full variable domain (remainder filled in from reference TRBV13 and TRBJ2-7): AAGVIQSPRHLIKEKRETATLKCYPIPRHDTVYWYQQGPGQDPQFLISFYEKMQSDKGSIPDRFSAQQFSDYHSELNMSSLELGDSALYFCASSDGSREQYFGPGTRLTVT.